This T cell receptor beta chain was recovered during a study of CD8 T cells in ankylosing spondylitis. Study-wide results and caveats: Disease-linked clones reportedly showed significant enrichment in matched ankylosing spondylitis synovial fluid. A TCR beta motif made of 7 to 9 highly homologous variants seemed typical of ankylosing spondylitis blood.

This clonotype was observed at least ten times. Antigen unknown. The TCR beta libraries were generated through quantitative 5'-RACE incorporating molecular barcodes. TCRdb ran MiXCR on the 5' RACE reads and lists one entry per CDR3 protein. The repertoire holds about 840,000 distinct CDR3 sequences, with over 9.5% as singletons. The clonotype originates from a male donor with ankylosing spondylitis. Sequencing was done on a sample of blood, either unsorted or a sorted T cell fraction (not recorded which).

CDR3 region: CSATGLAGVGSYEQYF. The CDR3 DNA reads as TGCAGTGCAACGGGACTAGCGGGAGTAGGGTCCTACGAGCAGTACTTC. V gene TRBV20-1 combines with J gene TRBJ2-7; TRBD2 matches at 14 bases. Germline trimming cut 6 bases from V and 1 base from J; bases unmatched to any gene: 8. This CDR3 spans 16 amino acids. The germline V gene has CDR1 DFQATT and CDR2 SNEGSKA (reference sequence).